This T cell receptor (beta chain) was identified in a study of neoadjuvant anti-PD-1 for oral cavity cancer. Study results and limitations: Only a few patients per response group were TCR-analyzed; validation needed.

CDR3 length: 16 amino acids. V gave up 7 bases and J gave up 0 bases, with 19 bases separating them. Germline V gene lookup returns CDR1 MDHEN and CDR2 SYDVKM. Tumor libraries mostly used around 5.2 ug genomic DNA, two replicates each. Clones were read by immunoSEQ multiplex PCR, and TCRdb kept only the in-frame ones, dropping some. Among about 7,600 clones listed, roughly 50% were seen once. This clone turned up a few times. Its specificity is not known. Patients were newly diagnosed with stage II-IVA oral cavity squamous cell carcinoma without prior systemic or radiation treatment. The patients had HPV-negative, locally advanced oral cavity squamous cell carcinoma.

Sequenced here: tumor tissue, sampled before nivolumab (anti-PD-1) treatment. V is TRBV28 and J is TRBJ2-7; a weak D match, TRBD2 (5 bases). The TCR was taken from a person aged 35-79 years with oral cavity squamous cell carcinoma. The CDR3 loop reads CASTPQRRKTSYEQYF. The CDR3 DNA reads TGTGCCAGCACCCCCCAGCGGAGAAAAACCTCCTACGAGCAGTACTTC. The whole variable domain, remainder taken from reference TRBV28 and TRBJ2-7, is DVKVTQSSRYLVKRTGEKVFLECVQDMDHENMFWYRQDPGLGLRLIYFSYDVKMKEKGDIPEGYSVSREKKERFSLILESASTNQTSMYLCASTPQRRKTSYEQYFGPGTRLTVT.